The T cell receptor (beta chain) described here comes from a study of control samples from healthy donors and cancer patients. With V trimmed by 5 bases and J by 1 base, 4 bases remained unmatched. CDR3 size: 15 residues. Germline loops: CDR1 SGHAT, CDR2 FQNNGV. The repertoire was sequenced with immunoSEQ multiplex PCR; TCRdb's copy has only in-frame clones and lacks some. Of around 120,000 clones in the sample, around nine tenths were seen once. This clone was seen just once. The chain combines TRBV11-2 with TRBJ2-3; 9 bases line up with TRBD2. This sequence originates from a man aged 40-55 years in good health. Source material: blood. The CDR3 DNA sequence: TGTGCCAGCAGCACCATAGCGGGGGGCACAGATACGCAGTATTTT. As protein: CASSTIAGGTDTQYF. The full variable domain, with the rest looked up from reference TRBV11-2 and TRBJ2-3, is EAGVAQSPRYKIIEKRQSVAFWCNPISGHATLYWYQQILGQGPKLLIQFQNNGVVDDSQLPKDRFSAERLKGVDSTLKIQPAKLEDSAVYLCASSTIAGGTDTQYFGPGTRLTVL.